This T cell receptor beta chain was sequenced during a study of blood T cell repertoires in COVID-19. Whole-study context: The origin of the acute and convalescent COVID-19 samples was the United States, Italy and Spain. T cells, B-cell-depleted T cells, or PBMCs supplied cDNA or gDNA.

The germline CDR1 and CDR2 sequences are SGHTA and FQGNSA. Trimming took 5 bases from V and 5 from J, leaving 12 bases between them. The CDR3 runs 13 residues. Enrolled through a virtual design, the participants were between 18 and 89 years of age and came from under 30 US areas. In the source study's methods: From reference gene primer amplification, estimates of nucleated cell counts were derived. Clones were sequenced by immunoSEQ multiplex PCR, and TCRdb holds only the in-frame ones, with some missing. Clone size and V and J calls were adopted from that table, with D and trimming inferred from the DNA. The sample holds 300,000 to 400,000 clones, 90% seen once.

The sample taken for sequencing was PBMCs or T cells enriched from blood (not recorded which). The chain combines TRBV7-2 with TRBJ2-5, with D possibly TRBD2 on 5 matching bases. The receptor's source is a man aged 55 to 70 who had recovered from COVID-19. In nucleotides, the CDR3 is TGTGCCAGCAGCCCTAGCTCGATGGAGACCCAGTACTTC. Protein product: CASSPSSMETQYF.